Listed here are 3 T cell receptor beta chains from one sample, sequenced in a study of blood T cell repertoires in COVID-19. Sequencing was performed with immunoSEQ multiplex PCR; in TCRdb, only in-frame clones are kept and a portion is missing. The sample consists of 100,000 to 150,000 clones, roughly 80% of them appearing once. Sequenced sample: peripheral blood. The receptors stem from a woman in her 30s who had recovered from COVID-19.

This clone was picked up a small number of times. One junction end disagrees with the germline gene, perhaps due to a read error. V and J are TRBV2 and TRBJ2-3; TRBD1 aligns across 8 bases. Germline V gene sequence: CDR1 SNHLY, CDR2 FYNNEI. The length of the CDR3 is 14 residues. CDR3 in amino acids: CATSDRGYTDTQYF. The CDR3 DNA reads as TGTGCCACCAGTGACAGGGGATACACAGATACGCAGTATTTT.

The chain uses TRBV2 and TRBJ2-3, with 12 nucleotides matching TRBD2. From germline, CDR1 is SNHLY and CDR2 FYNNEI. The CDR3 extends over 15 amino acids. With V trimmed by 6 bases and J by 1 base, 2 bases remained unmatched. The CDR3 coding sequence is TGTGCCAGCAGGAGGACTAGCGGGGGCACAGATACGCAGTATTTT. Protein product: CASRRTSGGTDTQYF.

The V call is TRBV5-4, the J call TRBJ1-1, with a tentative D call TRBD1 (6 bases). The CDR3 length is 13 residues. With 0 bases removed from V and 7 bases from J, the gap between germline ends came to 10 bases. Per the germline V gene, CDR1 is SGHNT and CDR2 is YYREEE (reference sequence). CDR3 DNA: TGTGCCAGCAGCTTGGTTGCGGACAGTGAAGCTTTCTTT. It encodes CASSLVADSEAFF.